Reported below is one TCR beta chain. Its antigen remains unidentified. Noted treatment: 10-day PBMC culture with coronavirus spike peptide pools or control peptides (ViraFEST assay). Cultured CD4+ T cells had their DNA profiled by the Oncomine TCR Beta short-read assay. Each CDR3 protein gets one entry after TCRdb re-called the PCR reads with MiXCR. The sample lists about 15,000 distinct CDR3 sequences; around 48% were seen once. CDR1 and CDR2 from the germline V gene are MDHEN and SYDVKM. CDR3 length equals 15 residues. The ends were cut back, 5 bases at V and 6 bases at J, with 16 bases in the middle. The source of the sample is a study of vaccination and CD4 T cells after COVID-19. The overall study: SARS-CoV-2 had been detected by nasal swab PCR in convalescent patients; nine were mild, one severe. Investigators drew the post-COVID samples a median around 100 days after diagnosis, with a range of 35 to 161. Post-vaccination samples were procured at a median of around 72 days following dose two (range 14 to 241).

Study-level points and caveats: No early post-infection timepoints were studied, and convalescent patients studied were relatively few.

This TCR derives from a human donor who had recovered from COVID-19. Sequencing was performed on CD4+ T cells from blood, cultured in vitro. The chain couples TRBV28 to TRBJ2-2, with a possible D match to TRBD1 (6 bases). The CDR3 protein is CASSSTTGFSGELFF. The CDR3 nucleotides are TGTGCCAGCAGTAGCACTACAGGGTTTTCCGGGGAGCTGTTTTTT.